The following is a T cell receptor (beta chain) sequence with its context. Its antigen specificity is not known. No much larger clonotype is one base removed from it; base qualities were not supplied. Library construction relied on the immunoSEQ multiplex PCR assay. For the multiplex PCR, a mixture combining 60 forward primers for TCR Vbeta segments and 13 reverse primers for TCR Jbeta segments was used. A multiplex PCR assay on genomic DNA amplified the CDR3 region of rearranged TCR beta genes. The amplified TCR beta libraries were sequenced on the Illumina HiSeq System as 87-base-pair reads. In the paper's pipeline: A later analysis counted tens of millions of unique TCR beta chains across the 650 to 700 repertoires, and approximately 11 million of these chains were shared by at least two donors. Raw reads were error-corrected and collapsed into unique sequences by a nearest-neighbor algorithm in which closely related sequences were merged to remove PCR and sequencing errors. CDR3 sequences were aligned to IMGT reference sequences to assign V, D and J gene segments. For a sequence to be retained, a match of at least six nucleotides was required to both a V gene segment and a J gene segment. A rearrangement was called productive if the CDR3 had no stop codons and remained in frame with V and J, and every other rearrangement was called non-productive. CDR3 was defined according to IMGT convention as the region running from the second conserved V-encoded cysteine to the conserved J-encoded phenylalanine. The earlier analysis of some 550 of the donors excluded any sequence lacking an unambiguous match to a single V gene segment. In an earlier analysis of roughly 500 of the donors, V segments were called functional above 56.7% productive rearrangements and were called segregating when the between-donor standard deviation exceeded 5%. A statistical classification framework was built for diagnosing cytomegalovirus status from the catalog of TCR beta chain sequences. In a later analysis, V and J genes were assigned by comparing TCR nucleotide sequences against IMGT/GENE-DB human TR gene sequences. In a later analysis, CDR3 sequences and most-parsimonious VDJ recombination scenarios were assigned using the TCRdist pipeline. In a later analysis, each TCR beta chain was defined by its CDR3 amino acid sequence together with its V-gene family, and reads without a unique V-gene family were excluded. In a later analysis, a few hundred highly shared, low-generation-probability nucleotide sequences were removed to address suspected cross-contamination and a sequencing artifact. A later analysis calculated a clonal expansion index for each public chain from normalized within-repertoire ranks of inferred template counts. In a later analysis, generation probabilities were computed using a VDJ recombination model fitted to out-of-frame rearrangements, and the results were checked against IGoR. In a later analysis, TCR-TCR, TCR-HLA and TCR-CMV co-occurrence was scored with hypergeometric tests, and a repertoire-size bias correction was applied to TCR pairs. False discovery rates were estimated in a later analysis by permuting HLA or CMV assignments 20 times. In a later analysis, co-occurring TCRs were grouped using DBSCAN, with TCRdist sequence similarity added in when clustering inside HLA-allele-positive subsets. Repertoires with fewer than 30,000 or more than 120,000 public chains, plus five repertoires with anomalous nucleotide sharing, were excluded from co-occurrence clustering. TCRdb limited this immuneACCESS table to in-frame rearrangements with V and J called. A share of clones is missing; checked studies link under half to unresolved V genes, and the rest is unexplained. The DNA gave D and trimming, while V, J and clone size come from that table. This sample gives fewer than 100,000 clones in total; more than 70% of them show up just once. The ten largest clonotypes hold approximately 8% of the sample.

The cohort was made up of hundreds of healthy bone marrow donors. At the time of sampling, all cohort members were nominally healthy, though unrecorded immune exposures were likely present. The donor tested CMV seronegative, placing the donor among the roughly 400 seronegative members of the cohort. A peripheral blood sample was provided by each donor, and peripheral blood mononuclear cells were used for TCR beta sequencing. The Qiagen DNeasy Blood Extraction Kit was used to extract genomic DNA from the blood cell samples. Deletion took 2 bases off V and 4 bases off J, with a span of 9 bases between the germline ends. The CDR3 has 14 amino acids, counting the end cysteine and phenylalanine. Only the CDR3 region is kept as DNA, spanning 42 bases read in frame from base 1. Looking up the germline V gene yields CDR1 SGHRS and CDR2 YFSETQ. This sample was taken from a study of cytomegalovirus exposure and HLA in healthy donors (dated by TCRdb to 2017 to 2019). With regard to the full study: According to an earlier analysis of a few hundred of the donors, about 179 million T cells yielded 95 million to 140 million unique TCR beta sequences and about 300 Gb of sequence data. About 320 gigabases of sequencing data and some 85 million unique TCR sequences were included in an early release covering roughly 600 HLA-typed donors. The genetic ancestry cluster associated with self-reported Caucasian donors included approximately 85% of the roughly 400 genotyped donors. The study aimed to test whether cataloging public T cell receptors could reveal signatures of past pathogen exposure. Using immunosequencing, the study profiled T cell repertoires from 666 subjects and related those repertoires to cytomegalovirus serostatus. Besides the first cohort of under 700 subjects, a separate validation cohort made up of around 120 different subjects was used. To predict cytomegalovirus infection status, the study combined high-throughput TCR immunosequencing, statistical association of individual TCRs with disease status, and machine learning. To study patterns of TCR occurrence, a later analysis re-analyzed previously published TCR beta repertoires from just over 650 donors and added high-resolution HLA genotyping. Rather than drawing on any new phenotypic data, the later analysis identified candidate immune exposures from TCR beta sequences and the way those sequences occurred across donors. An earlier analysis of approximately 580 of the donors used high-throughput TCR beta sequencing to judge whether each TCR beta V gene segment behaved as functional or pseudogenic. Donor age, sex, ethnicity and CMV serostatus were collected together with the repertoire data. In a later genetic analysis, genome-wide SNP genotypes for about 55% of the 666 donors were used, and that subset was treated as a discovery cohort. All discovery cohort repertoires had been generated on a single sequencing platform. HLA typing covered class I and class II loci at four-digit resolution. The number of donors typed differed by locus, with 629-630 for A, B, C, DRB1 and DQB1, roughly 520 for DQA1, about 610 for DPA1, and approximately 470 for DPB1. Four to six DR-DQ haplotypes were handled as single units for association and clustering, since linkage in the cohort was strong. Among some 410 genotyped donors of the cohort, an average of around 240,000 unique TCR beta nucleotide sequences were sequenced per donor, 15% to 20% of them non-productive.

Results and caveats for the whole study, not just this receptor: In a later genetic analysis, fewer N-insertions in productive TCRs were reported among donors in an Asian-associated ancestry cluster than the 666-donor mean. A later analysis found that most CMV-associated TCR beta chains appeared HLA-restricted, with HLA associations seemingly driven largely by CMV exposure. The authors suggested that the approach could potentially be generalized to other disease states and immunological phenotypes. Linkage disequilibrium might explain the correlated functional status among segregating V segments, but an unknown experimental factor could not be excluded. Specific HLA alleles were associated with 15,000 to 20,000 TCR beta sequences at a false discovery rate of 0.05 in a later analysis. A few of the identified cytomegalovirus-associated TCR beta chains were confirmed in vitro to be specific for cytomegalovirus antigens. Seventeen rarely observed V segments, including chromosome 9 orphons, were excluded from the earlier analysis of several hundred of the donors because counts were too low. A further reported finding was that TCR beta sequences accurately predicted the HLA-A and HLA-B alleles for most subjects in the first cohort. Immune exposure information for the cohort was limited to CMV serostatus. The study gave a list of about 160 TCR beta chains associated with cytomegalovirus. Because the 87-base-pair reads could not distinguish some IMGT-functional V segments, including TRBV6-2 and TRBV6-3, those segments were excluded. V-gene and J-gene trimming of TCR beta chains was associated with a missense DCLRE1C variant in a later genetic analysis, and the association was replicated in an independent cohort. When HLA alleles, especially DR and DQ, strongly co-occurred, attributing TCR associations to individual alleles was difficult. Compared with equally common non-associated chains, HLA-associated TCR beta chains in a later analysis were more clonally expanded and had lower generation probabilities. Because some donors lacked HLA typing at each locus, the association tests relied only on the typed subset. Presence/absence analyses assumed roughly uniform sequencing depth across donors, an assumption that may not hold. A group of highly shared sequence variants was considered likely to be a technical artifact of the sequencing pipeline. In this cohort, only TCR beta chains were sequenced, and detectable features were limited by the absence of alpha or paired-chain data. In a later analysis, the rate of TCR association differed among HLA loci, with DRB1 alleles having the most associated TCRs and HLA-C alleles having the fewest. Across donors, most TCR sequences were observed very rarely, whereas some public TCRs were present in many individuals. In an earlier analysis of some 540 of the donors, most TCR beta V segments appeared in productive rearrangements about 90% or about 30% of the time, broadly matching IMGT annotations. Cytomegalovirus status was reported to be diagnosed by the classifier with high specificity and sensitivity in both the original and validation cohorts. Several of the top co-occurrence clusters appeared to be linked to parvovirus B19, influenza, CMV and Epstein-Barr virus, according to a later analysis.

The receptor was isolated from a female donor in good health and CMV-seronegative. The sequenced sample was PBMCs. This receptor chain uses TRBV5-1 and TRBJ2-2; a weak D assignment points to TRBD1 (6 bases agree). The nucleotide sequence is given as TGCGCCAGCAGCTTATCAGGGGTCACCGGGGAGCTGTTTTTT. The resulting protein is CASSLSGVTGELFF.